The 24 T cell receptor beta chains given below trace back to one sample, sequenced in a study of blood T cell repertoires in COVID-19. Assay: immunoSEQ multiplex PCR; the TCRdb copy retains only in-frame clones and omits some. The table includes about 220,000 clones, 80% to 90% detected once. What was sequenced was peripheral blood. The receptors were sampled from a man between 50 and 59 years old who had recovered from COVID-19.

The chain employs TRBV18 and TRBJ2-3, with D possibly being TRBD2 (5 bases). The CDR3 runs 14 residues. Germline V CDR1 and CDR2: KGHSH, LQKENI. The V end was cut by 6 bases, the J end by 2 bases, with 12 bases between. The CDR3 DNA reads as TGTGCCAGCTCGCAGCGGTACACCACAGATACGCAGTATTTT. It translates to CASSQRYTTDTQYF.

The chain is built from TRBV5-1 and TRBJ1-2; TRBD1 aligns across 7 bases. CDR1 is SGHRS, CDR2 YFSETQ, per germline. CDR3 length equals 14 residues. V lost 4 bases, J lost 3 bases, and 6 bases stayed unmatched. The CDR3 sequence: CASSPGQVYYGYTF. Here the CDR3 DNA reads TGCGCCAGCAGCCCCGGACAGGTCTACTATGGCTACACCTTC.

This chain links TRBV5-1 with TRBJ2-6, with unresolved D. V lost 5 bases and J lost 1, with 4 bases in between. The CDR3 consists of 13 residues. Germline V gene sequence: CDR1 SGHRS, CDR2 YFSETQ. The CDR3 nucleotides read TGCGCCAGCAGGCAGTCTGGGGCCAACGTCCTGACTTTC. Translating it yields CASRQSGANVLTF.

V is TRBV28 and J is TRBJ2-6, with TRBD1 matching 10 bases. V dropped 5 bases and J dropped 2; count of bases not matched to a gene: 3. Germline CDR1 and CDR2: MDHEN and SYDVKM. The CDR3 sequence is 16 residues long. This chain's CDR3 is CASSRQGAPGANVLTF. The CDR3 nucleotides read TGTGCCAGCAGTCGACAGGGGGCTCCTGGGGCCAACGTCCTGACTTTC.

V and J are TRBV19 and TRBJ2-5, with D hard to call. CDR3 size: 13 residues. Per germline, CDR1 LNHDA and CDR2 SQIVND (reference sequence). The ends were cut back, 5 bases at V and 1 base at J, with 8 bases in the middle. CDR3 sequence: CASSPRVQETQYF. The CDR3 nucleotides are TGTGCCAGTAGTCCCCGGGTCCAAGAGACCCAGTACTTC.

This sequence joins TRBV9 and TRBJ2-3, with 9 bases lining up with TRBD1. J was trimmed by 0 bases and V by 3 bases; bases with no gene match: 2. CDR3 length: 15 amino acids. Looked up from germline, CDR1 is SGDLS and CDR2 is YYNGEE. The CDR3 nucleotides read TGTGCCAGCAGCGCCGGACAGGGGAGCACAGATACGCAGTATTTT. The encoded protein is CASSAGQGSTDTQYF. The variable domain in full, with the rest retrieved from reference TRBV9 and TRBJ2-3, is DSGVTQTPKHLITATGQRVTLRCSPRSGDLSVYWYQQSLDQGLQFLIQYYNGEERAKGNILERFSAQQFPDLHSELNLSSLELGDSALYFCASSAGQGSTDTQYFGPGTRLTVL.

This clone occurred once. V is TRBV9 and J is TRBJ2-7, with a weak D call TRBD2 (7 bases). The V end was cut by 4 bases, the J end by 6 bases, with 17 bases between. The germline V gene encodes CDR1 SGDLS and CDR2 YYNGEE. CDR3 length equals 14 residues. This chain's CDR3 is CASSQEGGGSEQYF. Written as DNA, the CDR3 is TGTGCCAGCAGCCAAGAGGGGGGAGGGAGCGAGCAGTACTTC.

The chain uses TRBV2 and TRBJ2-1, with D tentatively TRBD1 (7 bases). The V gene's germline CDR1 is SNHLY and CDR2 FYNNEI. The CDR3 extends over 15 amino acids. Trimming left V 3 bases short and J 0 bases short, with 9 bases between. The CDR3, as DNA: TGTGCCAGCAGTGAGCGGGACAGCTCCTACAATGAGCAGTTCTTC. Translating it yields CASSERDSSYNEQFF.

The chain combines TRBV5-4 with TRBJ1-2; 7 bases are shared with TRBD1. The CDR3 loop spans 13 amino acids. V lost 3 bases and J lost 5; bases outside the gene matches: 4. Germline-derived CDR1 and CDR2 are SGHNT and YYREEE (reference sequence). The CDR3 DNA follows: TGTGCCAGCAGCTGGGACAGATCTTATGGCTACACCTTC. Translated, it gives CASSWDRSYGYTF. Variable domain in full (rest from reference TRBV5-4 and TRBJ1-2): ETGVTQSPTHLIKTRGQQVTLRCSSQSGHNTVSWYQQALGQGPQFIFQYYREEENGRGNFPPRFSGLQFPNYSSELNVNALELDDSALYLCASSWDRSYGYTFGSGTRLTVV.

This clone was detected only once. The chain has TRBV10-3 and TRBJ1-4; 11 bases are a match to TRBD1. The V and J ends lost 10 bases and 6 bases, in that order; junction bases with no gene match: 7. There are 14 residues in the CDR3. Germline values: CDR1 ENHRY, CDR2 SYGVKD. CDR3 protein: CATRDRGGDEKLFF. The CDR3 DNA is TGTGCCACGCGGGACAGGGGGGGTGATGAAAAACTGTTTTTT.

The J gene is TRBJ1-2, the V gene TRBV19; 10 bases fit TRBD1. Germline CDR1 reads LNHDA; CDR2 reads SQIVND (reference sequence). This CDR3 has 16 residues. J gave up 0 bases and V 5 bases, and 6 bases lay outside the gene matches. The chain's CDR3 is CASSSGQGLPNYGYTF. CDR3 nucleotide sequence: TGTGCCAGTAGTTCGGGACAGGGGCTCCCTAACTATGGCTACACCTTC.

The chain uses TRBV18 and TRBJ2-5, with 7 bases lining up with TRBD2. CDR3 length: 16 residues. V lost 3 bases and J lost 3; bases outside the gene matches: 10. Germline V CDR1 and CDR2: KGHSH, LQKENI. The CDR3 sequence is CASSPSVGSGKETQYF. Written as DNA, the CDR3 is TGTGCCAGCTCACCGTCCGTCGGAAGCGGGAAAGAGACCCAGTACTTC.

This clone was picked up one time. The genes are TRBV6-5 and TRBJ2-2; D gene unclear. Trimming stripped 0 bases from V and 5 bases from J, with 7 bases between. The CDR3 has 14 residues. From germline, CDR1 is MNHEY and CDR2 SVGAGI. Here the CDR3 reads CASSYSRQTGELFF. DNA for the CDR3: TGTGCCAGCAGTTACTCGAGGCAGACCGGGGAGCTGTTTTTT.

The chain recombines TRBV12-3 or TRBV12-4 with TRBJ2-1; 7 nucleotides match TRBD2. Trimming at V came to 6 bases and at J to 9 bases, leaving 8 bases not matched to a gene. This CDR3 has 13 amino acids. CDR3 in amino acids: CASSPGLSGEQFF. The CDR3 DNA reads as TGTGCCAGCAGCCCGGGACTATCTGGTGAGCAGTTCTTC.

The rearrangement links TRBV15 to TRBJ2-5, with TRBD2 as a possible D gene (6 bases). Germline CDR1 LNHNV, CDR2 YYDKDF (reference sequence). This CDR3 comprises 15 residues. The germline V and J ends were trimmed by 0 bases and 10 bases, with 18 bases remaining between them. The CDR3, as DNA: TGTGCCACCAGCAGAGATAGAAGACGGGAGTGGATCCAGTACTTC. Its protein is CATSRDRRREWIQYF.

The chain combines TRBV18 with TRBJ2-3, with TRBD1 as a possible D gene (6 bases). CDR3 length: 13 amino acids. Germline CDR1 is KGHSH and CDR2 is LQKENI. V gave up 5 bases and J gave up 6 bases, with 12 bases separating them. The CDR3 DNA is TGTGCCAGCTCATCTGGGGGCGCCGATACGCAGTATTTT. It yields the protein CASSSGGADTQYF.

The table lists this clone with a count of one. In nucleotides, the CDR3 is TGCGCCAGCAGTGAGTTTGAAGGGACTAGGATGGGCGAGCAGTACTTC. This encodes CASSEFEGTRMGEQYF. The V and J genes are TRBV10-1 and TRBJ2-7; 8 nucleotides agree with TRBD2. Per germline, CDR1 WNHNN and CDR2 SYGVQD (reference sequence). The J segment lost 6 bases and the V segment lost 1 base, leaving 11 bases of the junction unmatched. The CDR3 has 16 residues.

The rearrangement links TRBV2 to TRBJ2-7; D might be TRBD1 (6 bases). The V gene lost 10 bases and the J gene lost 6 bases, with 22 bases spanning the gap. The CDR3 runs to 14 residues. Germline values: CDR1 SNHLY, CDR2 FYNNEI. The CDR3 reads CATTNRELGSEQYF. The CDR3 DNA reads as TGTGCCACCACAAACAGGGAATTAGGTTCCGAGCAGTACTTC. Together with reference TRBV2 and TRBJ2-7, the CDR3 gives the full variable domain: EPEVTQTPSHQVTQMGQEVILRCVPISNHLYFYWYRQILGQKVEFLVSFYNNEISEKSEIFDDQFSVERPDGSNFTLKIRSTKLEDSAMYFCATTNRELGSEQYFGPGTRLTVT.

V gene TRBV6-5 combines with J gene TRBJ2-3, with 9 bases identical to TRBD1. V lost 6 bases, J lost 9 bases, and 7 bases stayed unmatched. The length of the CDR3 is 13 residues. Germline assignment: CDR1 MNHEY and CDR2 SVGAGI. The CDR3 loop reads CASRRGQGMTQYF. The DNA for the CDR3 is TGTGCCAGCAGACGGGGACAGGGCATGACGCAGTATTTT.

The rearrangement joins TRBV6-6 to TRBJ1-6, with 8 bases aligning to TRBD1. Germline loops: CDR1 MNHNY, CDR2 SVGAGI (reference sequence). V lost 0 bases, J lost 7 bases, and 5 bases stayed unmatched. The CDR3 is 16 residues long. The CDR3 DNA sequence: TGTGCCAGCAGTTACTCAGGACAGGGTGACAATTCACCCCTCCACTTT. Translating it yields CASSYSGQGDNSPLHF.

The rearrangement joins TRBV9 to TRBJ1-5; maybe TRBD1 (6 bases). Trimming stripped 4 bases from V and 5 bases from J, with 16 bases between. The CDR3 sequence is 15 residues long. Per germline, CDR1 SGDLS and CDR2 YYNGEE. The CDR3 DNA reads TGTGCCAGCAGCTACCTGGGACATAGAGATCAGCCCCAGCATTTT. This sequence encodes CASSYLGHRDQPQHF.

This rearrangement joins TRBV6-2 or TRBV6-3 to TRBJ2-7, with D unclear. CDR3 length: 12 amino acids. The germline V and J ends were trimmed by 1 base and 6 bases, with 7 bases remaining between them. CDR1 and CDR2 from the germline V gene are MNHEY and SVGEGT. The CDR3 spells CASSYLMAEQYF. In DNA, the CDR3 is TGTGCCAGCAGTTACTTGATGGCCGAGCAGTACTTC.

This chain connects TRBV2 to TRBJ2-1, with 12 positions matching TRBD2. There are 15 residues in the CDR3. Trimming removed 5 bases from V and 9 bases from J; junction bases left unmatched: 8. CDR1 is SNHLY, CDR2 FYNNEI, per germline. The CDR3 loop is CASSLLAGGTSEQFF. CDR3 nucleotides: TGTGCCAGCAGTCTTCTAGCGGGAGGGACAAGTGAGCAGTTCTTC.

The table lists this clone with a few counts. The chain is built from TRBV5-1 and TRBJ2-6; D remains unclear. The CDR3 spans 14 residues. Germline V lookup: CDR1 SGHRS, CDR2 YFSETQ. Deletions cut 4 bases from V and 2 bases from J, with 7 bases between. The CDR3 sequence is CASSLVAGANVLTF. Here the CDR3 DNA reads TGCGCCAGCAGCCTCGTCGCTGGGGCCAACGTCCTGACTTTC.